This record concerns one T cell receptor (beta chain) sequence. The sample originates from a study of blood T cell repertoires in COVID-19. The method was immunoSEQ multiplex PCR; TCRdb's version includes in-frame clones alone and lacks a portion of them. Of more than 25,000 clones listed, about 70% are singletons. This CDR3 is 13 amino acids long. Germline V gene sequence: CDR1 SGHAT, CDR2 FQDESV (reference sequence). Trimming stripped 4 bases from V and 9 bases from J, with 12 bases between. This receptor was taken from a human donor in a cohort sampled during active COVID-19. V is TRBV11-1 and J is TRBJ2-2; D unresolved. The sample taken for sequencing was peripheral blood. CDR3 DNA sequence: TGTGCCAGCAGCTCAAACTCGCCTAGGGAGCTGTTTTTT. It translates to CASSSNSPRELFF.